The table lists the clone carrying this T cell receptor beta chain with a few counts. Its specificity is not known. The data derive from a study of beta chain features in type 1 diabetes. As for the study in general: The study found patients and healthy donors alike in age, gender and cell yields.

The whole isolated RNA underwent reverse transcription, so sequencing captured expressed TCRB transcripts. The study sequenced naive, central memory and regulatory T cell samples to an average of around 3.5 million reads. The protocol was immunoSEQ multiplex PCR, while the TCRdb copy is restricted to in-frame clones and leaves out a portion. The sample has 110,000 to 150,000 clones; 6.9% are singletons. The junction had 9 bases not matched to a gene; V was cut back by 5 bases and J by 5 bases. The CDR3 is 16 amino acids. Germline V CDR1 and CDR2: MNHEY, SMNVEV (reference sequence). Study-level points and caveats: The analysis here could not establish whether HLA type shapes TCRB rearrangement. Junctions at VDJ sites from type 1 diabetes patients had fewer insertions and more deletions.

The material sequenced was central memory CD4+ T cells from blood. The chain uses TRBV27 and TRBJ1-4; TRBD1 aligns across 9 bases. The clonotype comes from a woman younger than 45 in good health. CDR3 sequence: CASSSRGQGRNEKLFF. Here the CDR3 DNA reads TGTGCCAGCAGTAGTAGGGGACAGGGTAGGAATGAAAAACTGTTTTTT.